This record covers a single TCR beta chain. The antigen remains undetermined. This entry comes from a study of T cell responses to AZD1222 COVID-19 vaccine. Findings of the study overall: A mostly white British donor set with more females was recruited, and clonal diversity was possibly underestimated. Baseline seropositives among AZD1222 recipients totaled only five to seven.

The assay was immunoSEQ multiplex PCR, and TCRdb's table has in-frame clones only and misses some. Of around 200,000 clones detected, roughly 94% appear once; the ten largest clones hold more than 1.5%. CDR3 length: 16 residues. V lost 4 bases and J lost 2; bases outside the gene matches: 7. Per the germline V gene, CDR1 is LGHDT and CDR2 is YNNKEL (reference sequence). The TCR sequence derives from an adult who received the AZD1222 COVID-19 vaccine. Specimen: peripheral blood, collected 28 days after the second AZD1222 dose. The V gene is TRBV3-1 (or the pseudogene TRBV3-2), the J gene TRBJ2-1; TRBD2 aligns across 8 bases. The CDR3 sequence: CASSLTGTSTYNEQFF. Here the CDR3 DNA reads TGTGCCAGCAGCCTTACCGGGACTAGTACCTACAATGAGCAGTTCTTC.